The clone carrying this T cell receptor beta chain was observed a handful of times. Via MiXCR, TCRdb re-called the 5' RACE reads, giving one row per CDR3 protein. The sample carries 150,000 to 200,000 distinct CDR3 sequences, around a third recorded once. This sample is drawn from a study of T-cell memory formation after mild COVID-19. The germline V gene encodes CDR1 DFQATT and CDR2 SNEGSKA (reference sequence). CDR3 length: 14 residues. V dropped 0 bases and J dropped 9; count of bases not matched to a gene: 7. This TCR derives from an adult woman who had mild COVID-19 (a few samples of this study predate the infection). Cell type and time point are not known. The source material was PBMCs or a T cell subset sorted from them (not recorded which). The chain couples TRBV20-1 to TRBJ1-5; 8 bases fit TRBD1. CDR3 sequence: CSAREAGGSRPQHF. The CDR3 DNA sequence: TGCAGTGCTAGAGAGGCAGGGGGCTCGAGGCCCCAGCATTTT.